The sequence of this T cell receptor beta chain was determined in a study of T cells after yellow fever vaccination. Findings and limits, study-wide: Primary-vaccination clones mostly resurfaced post-booster (just under 98% CD4, 85% to 90% CD8). Sorted repertoires could include abundant contaminating clonotypes from bulk cells.

Deletions cut 1 base from V and 7 bases from J, with 8 bases between. The CDR3 runs to 13 residues. Germline assignment: CDR1 SGHDN and CDR2 FVKESK. Details on this clonotype: The antigen is not known.

TCR cDNA was made by 5'RACE template switching, adding a universal primer site and UMIs. One entry per CDR3 protein, called by TCRdb with MiXCR from the 5' RACE reads. There are some 160,000 distinct CDR3 sequences in the sample; around 9.3% occur only once, and about 40% lies in the top ten. The rearrangement joins TRBV14 to TRBJ2-1; D is unresolved. The receptor was derived from a man younger than 35 who received the YFV17D yellow fever vaccine. Sequencing used CD8+ T cells sorted from PBMCs, obtained 45 days after the yellow fever booster vaccination. CDR3 sequence (DNA): TGTGCCAGCAGCCAAGGAAAAAGGAATGAGCAGTTCTTC. This gives the protein CASSQGKRNEQFF.